The text below deals with one T cell receptor beta chain. Original processing methods: The authors estimated nucleated cell counts from reference gene primer amplification. Assay: immunoSEQ multiplex PCR; the TCRdb copy retains only in-frame clones and omits some. D and trimming were read from the DNA, whereas the V and J calls and clone size are those reported in that table. The sample lists 150,000 to 200,000 clones, 85% seen once, with approximately 3.3% in the top ten. The CDR3 extends over 14 amino acids. CDR1 is LGHDT and CDR2 is YNNKEL in the germline V gene (reference sequence). V lost 7 bases and J 4 bases, leaving 16 bases between the germline ends. This sample stems from a study of blood T cell repertoires in COVID-19. Study as a whole: Material from acute and convalescent COVID-19 was sourced from the United States, Italy and Spain.

Sequencing was done on a sample of peripheral blood. V usage is TRBV3-1 (or the pseudogene TRBV3-2) and J usage is TRBJ2-5; a weak D match, TRBD2 (6 bases). This clonotype originated in a human donor with acute or convalescent COVID-19. The donor label of this sample is uncertain. CDR3 in DNA: TGTGCCAGCACCCCCCGGGGGAACGGAGAGACCCAGTACTTC. Translated: CASTPRGNGETQYF.